The 18 T cell receptor beta chains in this list originate from one sample, sequenced in a study of T cell responses to AZD1222 COVID-19 vaccine. The data were produced by immunoSEQ multiplex PCR, yet TCRdb's version contains in-frame clones alone and is incomplete. The table includes 150,000 to 200,000 clones, roughly 92% detected once. Source: peripheral blood, taken 28 days after the second AZD1222 dose. All receptors derive from an adult who received the AZD1222 COVID-19 vaccine.

V usage is TRBV6-5 and J usage is TRBJ1-5; D is uncertain. The V gene's germline CDR1 is MNHEY and CDR2 SVGAGI. The CDR3 loop spans 14 amino acids. Trimming shortened V by 6 bases and J by 3 bases, and 12 bases separated the two germline ends. CDR3 amino acids: CASRPRQVNQPQHF. The CDR3 nucleotides are TGTGCCAGCAGACCTCGGCAGGTCAATCAGCCCCAGCATTTT.

The chain couples TRBV3-1 (or the pseudogene TRBV3-2) to TRBJ2-3, with D perhaps given as TRBD1 or TRBD2 (5 bases each). In germline, CDR1 is LGHDT, CDR2 YNNKEL (reference sequence). V lost 4 bases and J 3 bases, leaving 17 bases between the germline ends. This CDR3 spans 16 amino acids. The CDR3 region has the DNA TGTGCCAGCAGCCCCACTCCGGGGACGCGGACAGATACGCAGTATTTT. It yields the protein CASSPTPGTRTDTQYF.

The rearrangement joins TRBV12-3 or TRBV12-4 to TRBJ2-3; D is ambiguous. The CDR3 runs to 12 residues. V was cut by 6 bases and J by 5 bases, with 9 bases left in between. CDR3 bases: TGTGCCAGCAGGCGGACGGAAGATACGCAGTATTTT. It specifies CASRRTEDTQYF.

The gene calls are TRBV12-3 or TRBV12-4 and TRBJ2-2; D ambiguous. The V end was cut by 3 bases, the J end by 4 bases, with 6 bases between. The CDR3 consists of 13 residues. CDR3: CASSLHGTGELFF. CDR3 in DNA: TGTGCCAGCAGTTTGCACGGCACCGGGGAGCTGTTTTTT.

A remark on this clone: The same CDR3 arises from other DNA sequences in this sample as well. V gene TRBV6-5 combines with J gene TRBJ1-5, with D possibly TRBD1 on 5 matching bases. From germline, CDR1 is MNHEY and CDR2 SVGAGI. CDR3 length: 14 amino acids. Trimming stripped 2 bases from V and 1 base from J, with 6 bases between. CDR3 DNA sequence: TGTGCCAGCAGTTACGGGGGGAGCAATCAGCCCCAGCATTTT. Amino acid sequence: CASSYGGSNQPQHF.

The count of this clone is one. For the CDR3, the DNA is TGTGCCAGCAGTTTATCGGTCAAGGGGACACCAAATAAGGCTTTCTTT. It is translated as CASSLSVKGTPNKAFF. The V gene is TRBV27, the J gene TRBJ1-1, with a possible D match to TRBD1 (6 bases). CDR1 MNHEY and CDR2 SMNVEV come from the germline V gene (reference sequence). V lost 0 bases, J lost 11 bases, and 22 bases lay in between. The CDR3 sequence is 16 residues long.

This sequence joins TRBV6-5 and TRBJ2-7, with TRBD1 matching 7 bases. The CDR3 length is 13 residues. Germline V lookup: CDR1 MNHEY, CDR2 SVGAGI. V trimming: 8 bases; J trimming: 4 bases; junction bases outside the gene matches: 8. The CDR3 DNA reads TGTGCCAGCTCCCCAGGGGGTTTTTACGAGCAGTACTTC. Translating gives CASSPGGFYEQYF.

This sequence joins TRBV6-5 and TRBJ1-2; D is undetermined. The CDR3 runs 14 residues. Trimming removed 5 bases from V and 2 bases from J, with 12 bases in between. Germline CDR1 reads MNHEY; CDR2 reads SVGAGI. The CDR3 loop reads CASSREGSNYGYTF. DNA of the CDR3: TGTGCCAGCAGTCGGGAGGGATCGAACTATGGCTACACCTTC.

The CDR3 here is CASSPPGNEKLFF. The CDR3 DNA is TGTGCCAGCTCACCACCGGGAAATGAAAAACTGTTTTTT. The chain is built from TRBV18 and TRBJ1-4, with D unclear. CDR3 size: 13 residues. The germline CDR1 and CDR2 sequences are KGHSH and LQKENI. V lost 0 bases and J 5 bases, leaving 4 bases between the germline ends.

This clone was seen once. The J gene is TRBJ1-2, the V gene TRBV5-6; D may be TRBD1 (5 bases). This CDR3 has 15 residues. CDR1 and CDR2 (germline): SGHDT, YYEEEE. V gave up 2 bases and J gave up 4 bases, with 15 bases separating them. CDR3 sequence (DNA): TGTGCCAGCAGCTTTTTTTTACAGGACACCTATGGCTACACCTTC. As protein: CASSFFLQDTYGYTF. The full variable domain, its missing parts supplied by reference TRBV5-6 and TRBJ1-2, is DAGVTQSPTHLIKTRGQQVTLRCSPKSGHDTVSWYQQALGQGPQFIFQYYEEEERQRGNFPDRFSGHQFPNYSSELNVNALLLGDSALYLCASSFFLQDTYGYTFGSGTRLTVV.

The genes are TRBV2 and TRBJ2-7; a possible D gene is TRBD2 (6 bases). CDR1 and CDR2 (germline): SNHLY, FYNNEI. Trimming took off 6 bases at V and 3 bases at J, with 15 bases between the two ends. CDR3 length: 14 residues. The CDR3 spells CASRTRRDRYEQYF. CDR3 sequence (DNA): TGTGCCAGCAGGACCAGGCGGGACCGCTACGAGCAGTACTTC.

The chain employs TRBV7-3 and TRBJ2-3, with a tentative D call TRBD1 (5 bases). Trimming left V 4 bases short and J 0 bases short, with 11 bases between. Germline CDR1 and CDR2: SGHTA and FQGTGA. The length of the CDR3 is 15 residues. The CDR3 region has the DNA TGTGCCAGCAGCTCGACAGATTTCAGCACAGATACGCAGTATTTT. Encoded protein: CASSSTDFSTDTQYF.

The chain carries TRBV27 and TRBJ1-2, with 8 bases lining up with TRBD1. Germline loops: CDR1 MNHEY, CDR2 SMNVEV (reference sequence). Trimming took 6 bases from V and 3 from J; bases not matched to a gene: 9. CDR3 size: 15 residues. CDR3 protein: CASSSGQAIDYGYTF. The CDR3 nucleotides are TGTGCCAGCAGCTCGGGACAGGCCATTGACTATGGCTACACCTTC.

The CDR3 coding sequence is TGCGCCAGCAGCCGGACGTCCGAAAATGGCTACACCTTC. Protein sequence: CASSRTSENGYTF. J is TRBJ1-2 and V is TRBV4-3; D is uncertain. CDR3 length equals 13 residues. Germline V gives CDR1 LGHNA, CDR2 YSLEER. V was cut by 4 bases and J by 6 bases, with 12 bases left in between.

V and J are TRBV11-2 and TRBJ1-3; D not certain. CDR1 and CDR2 (germline): SGHAT, FQNNGV. Trimming stripped 1 base from V and 2 bases from J, with 9 bases between. The CDR3 extends over 15 amino acids. The CDR3 DNA follows: TGTGCCAGCAGCTTAGTTGGTACAGCTGGAAACACCATATATTTT. This codes for CASSLVGTAGNTIYF.

This clone appeared once. The chain joins TRBV3-1 (or the pseudogene TRBV3-2) to TRBJ2-1; TRBD2 might be the D (5 bases). The CDR3 is 14 amino acids. The ends were cut back, 4 bases at V and 2 bases at J, with 9 bases in the middle. Germline V CDR1 and CDR2: LGHDT, YNNKEL (reference sequence). This CDR3 is CASSPPGTYNEQFF. CDR3 nucleotide sequence: TGTGCCAGCAGCCCCCCGGGAACCTACAATGAGCAGTTCTTC.

The chain couples TRBV19 to TRBJ1-1; 9 bases are a match to TRBD1. Looked up from germline, CDR1 is LNHDA and CDR2 is SQIVND (reference sequence). CDR3 length equals 15 residues. J was trimmed by 1 base and V by 4 bases; bases with no gene match: 4. In DNA form, the CDR3 reads TGTGCCAGTAGTAACCTGGGACAGGGGAACACTGAAGCTTTCTTT. This encodes CASSNLGQGNTEAFF.

This chain joins TRBV7-3 and TRBJ1-1; D perhaps matches TRBD1 (6 bases). From germline, CDR1 is SGHTA and CDR2 FQGTGA. Trimming shortened V by 5 bases and J by 2 bases, and 15 bases separated the two germline ends. The CDR3 length is 15 residues. Here the CDR3 reads CASSPTRQANTEAFF. The CDR3 nucleotides are TGTGCCAGCAGCCCTACTAGACAGGCTAACACTGAAGCTTTCTTT. Full variable domain (outside the CDR3, taken from reference TRBV7-3 and TRBJ1-1): GAGVSQTPSNKVTEKGKYVELRCDPISGHTALYWYRQSLGQGPEFLIYFQGTGAADDSGLPNDRFFAVRPEGSVSTLKIQRTERGDSAVYLCASSPTRQANTEAFFGQGTRLTVV.